These 14 T cell receptor beta chains came from one sample sequenced in a study of cytomegalovirus exposure and HLA in healthy donors. Primers included in the PCR were 60 Vbeta and 13 Jbeta primers. TCRdb keeps only in-frame clones here, not all; method: immunoSEQ multiplex PCR. The sample shows about 130,000 clones, 73% of them seen only once. Sequenced: PBMCs. All receptors derive from a woman between 35 and 50 years old in good health and CMV-seropositive.

The chain has TRBV19 and TRBJ2-5; D is perhaps TRBD2 (7 bases). This CDR3 has 15 amino acids. V lost 4 bases, J lost 4 bases, and 16 bases lay in between. Per germline, CDR1 LNHDA and CDR2 SQIVND (reference sequence). CDR3 in amino acids: CASSRGPTSRETQYF. The CDR3 DNA sequence: TGTGCCAGTAGTAGGGGGCCGACTAGCAGAGAGACCCAGTACTTC. Full variable domain (outside the CDR3, taken from reference TRBV19 and TRBJ2-5): DGGITQSPKYLFRKEGQNVTLSCEQNLNHDAMYWYRQDPGQGLRLIYYSQIVNDFQKGDIAEGYSVSREKKESFPLTVTSAQKNPTAFYLCASSRGPTSRETQYFGPGTRLLVL.

J is TRBJ2-2 and V is TRBV28, with 9 nucleotides matching TRBD2. V was clipped by 4 bases and J by 7 bases; unmatched bases: 13. This CDR3 contains 17 residues. Germline V CDR1 and CDR2: MDHEN, SYDVKM. The CDR3 region is CASSSPSGTSYRGELFF. CDR3 DNA: TGTGCCAGCAGTTCCCCATCCGGGACTAGCTATCGCGGGGAGCTGTTTTTT.

The rearrangement uses TRBV14 and TRBJ1-1; the D gene is possibly TRBD1 (6 bases). Trimming shortened V by 6 bases and J by 1 base, and 15 bases separated the two germline ends. The germline V gene encodes CDR1 SGHDN and CDR2 FVKESK. The CDR3 spans 15 residues. The CDR3 coding sequence is TGTGCCAGCAGTCCCGGGGGGGCAGGGAACACTGAAGCTTTCTTT. Translated, it gives CASSPGGAGNTEAFF.

This clone was picked up one time. The chain links TRBV19 to TRBJ1-5, with TRBD1 matching 8 bases. Trimming cost V 7 bases and J 6 bases; bases outside gene matches: 11. CDR1 LNHDA and CDR2 SQIVND come from the germline V gene (reference sequence). This CDR3 is 15 amino acids long. The CDR3 DNA reads TGTGCCAGTAATCGCCAAGACAGGGGTTTTCAGCCCCAGCATTTT. Protein: CASNRQDRGFQPQHF.

This sequence joins TRBV19 and TRBJ1-1; D is unclear. V gave up 0 bases and J gave up 6 bases, with 11 bases separating them. Germline CDR1 LNHDA, CDR2 SQIVND (reference sequence). The CDR3 contains 14 residues. CDR3 region: CASSIDVVAAEAFF. The CDR3 DNA reads as TGTGCCAGTAGTATAGACGTTGTAGCCGCTGAAGCTTTCTTT.

The count of this clone is one. CDR3 DNA sequence: TGTGCCAGCAGCTCAGGGGCAGGGGGTACCTACGAGCAGTACTTC. Protein sequence: CASSSGAGGTYEQYF. The chain recombines TRBV7-2 with TRBJ2-7, with 7 bases matching TRBD1. Germline CDR1 SGHTA, CDR2 FQGNSA. The CDR3 consists of 15 residues. J was trimmed by 2 bases and V by 4 bases; bases with no gene match: 8. The full variable domain, with the rest looked up from reference TRBV7-2 and TRBJ2-7, is GAGVSQSPSNKVTEKGKDVELRCDPISGHTALYWYRQSLGQGLEFLIYFQGNSAPDKSGLPSDRFSAERTGGSVSTLTIQRTQQEDSAVYLCASSSGAGGTYEQYFGPGTRLTVT.

The rearrangement uses TRBV6-5 and TRBJ2-7, with TRBD1 as a possible D gene (6 bases). The CDR3 sequence is 14 residues long. V lost 2 bases and J lost 1, with 9 bases in between. Germline V gene sequence: CDR1 MNHEY, CDR2 SVGAGI. CDR3 protein: CASSYQTGSYEQYF. CDR3 DNA sequence: TGTGCCAGCAGTTACCAAACAGGGTCCTACGAGCAGTACTTC.

The chain uses TRBV18 and TRBJ1-1; D gene unclear. This CDR3 has 13 residues. Deletions cut 3 bases from V and 4 bases from J, with 9 bases between. CDR1 and CDR2 from the germline V gene are KGHSH and LQKENI. The CDR3 protein is CASSPLGSTEAFF. The CDR3 DNA reads TGTGCCAGCTCACCGCTAGGGAGCACTGAAGCTTTCTTT.

This clone showed up just once. The chain is built from TRBV7-2 and TRBJ2-7; 9 nucleotides agree with TRBD1. The CDR3 totals 14 residues. Per the germline V gene, CDR1 is SGHTA and CDR2 is FQGNSA. After removal of 5 bases from V and 4 bases from J, the junction contained 6 bases not matched to a gene. The CDR3 sequence is CASSPTGQGYEQYF. DNA of the CDR3: TGTGCCAGCAGCCCCACAGGACAGGGGTACGAGCAGTACTTC.

This clone was counted between two and nine times. The chain recombines TRBV27 with TRBJ1-4, with 7 positions matching TRBD1. Germline V gene lookup returns CDR1 MNHEY and CDR2 SMNVEV (reference sequence). The CDR3 runs 17 residues. With 5 bases clipped from V and 5 bases from J, the junction kept 14 bases outside the gene matches. The CDR3 protein is CASSPHLQGSLNEKLFF. CDR3 sequence (DNA): TGTGCCAGCAGTCCACACCTACAGGGGTCCTTGAATGAAAAACTGTTTTTT.

The chain uses TRBV18 and TRBJ1-2, with D unresolved. The V gene lost 2 bases and the J gene lost 4 bases, with 20 bases spanning the gap. This CDR3 region has 17 residues. In germline, CDR1 is KGHSH, CDR2 LQKENI. The CDR3 loop reads CASSPDSLATRIYGYTF. Written as DNA, the CDR3 is TGTGCCAGCTCACCAGACTCACTTGCAACCAGAATCTATGGCTACACCTTC. Supplemented by reference TRBV18 and TRBJ1-2, the full variable domain reads NAGVMQNPRHLVRRRGQEARLRCSPMKGHSHVYWYRQLPEEGLKFMVYLQKENIIDESGMPKERFSAEFPKEGPSILRIQQVVRGDSAAYFCASSPDSLATRIYGYTFGSGTRLTVV.

The chain links TRBV7-8 to TRBJ1-4; D is ambiguous. Looked up from germline, CDR1 is SGHVS and CDR2 is FQNEAQ. Trimming took 4 bases from V and 4 from J, leaving 13 bases between them. CDR3 length: 15 residues. CDR3 DNA sequence: TGTGCCAGCAGCTGGGAGGGCGTCGGTAATGAAAAACTGTTTTTT. It translates to CASSWEGVGNEKLFF.

V usage is TRBV10-2 and J usage is TRBJ2-5; 11 nucleotides align to TRBD2. J lost 5 bases, V lost 4 bases, and 9 bases had no gene match. CDR3 size: 16 residues. CDR1 WSHSY and CDR2 SAAADI come from the germline V gene. The CDR3 sequence: CASSGSLAGGIETQYF. The DNA for the CDR3 is TGCGCCAGCAGTGGCAGCCTAGCGGGGGGTATTGAGACCCAGTACTTC.

The CDR3 nucleotides are TGCAGCGTTGAGTCGCGGGGGGGCCGAGAGACCCAGTACTTC. Translated: CSVESRGGRETQYF. V usage is TRBV29-1 and J usage is TRBJ2-5; 9 nucleotides match TRBD2. The germline CDR1 and CDR2 sequences are SQVTM and ANQGSEA. After removal of 3 bases from V and 4 bases from J, the junction contained 6 bases not matched to a gene. The CDR3 is 14 residues long.